This TCR beta chain was captured by sequencing in a study of blood T cell repertoires in COVID-19. As for the study in general: Samples came from the United States, Italy and Spain, spanning acute and convalescent COVID-19.

TCRdb's copy holds only in-frame clones and misses some; the assay was immunoSEQ multiplex PCR. The sample gives 100,000 to 150,000 clones, about 83% of which show up once; about 12% is in the top ten. The CDR3 spans 15 residues. V was pared by 4 bases and J by 4 bases, with 8 bases of the junction left unmatched. Germline CDR1 reads PRHDT; CDR2 reads FYEKMQ (reference sequence). The sample comprised peripheral blood. This TCR came from a man between 60 and 75 years old with acute or convalescent COVID-19. V and J are TRBV13 and TRBJ2-7; TRBD2 aligns across 9 bases. DNA of the CDR3: TGTGCCAGCAGCTCCTCGCGGGAGGGCCAATACGAGCAGTACTTC. Its protein product is CASSSSREGQYEQYF.